This TCR beta chain was captured by sequencing in a study of control samples from healthy donors and cancer patients. The CDR3 loop spans 14 amino acids. Trimming took 2 bases from V and 7 from J, leaving 15 bases between them. CDR1 and CDR2 from the germline V gene are SGDLS and YYNGEE. Clones were sequenced by immunoSEQ multiplex PCR, and TCRdb holds only the in-frame ones, with some missing. The sample holds 75,000 to 95,000 clones; about 88% are singletons and the top ten take 5.7%. The material sequenced was blood. This receptor was taken from a woman in her forties or fifties in good health. The chain has TRBV9 and TRBJ1-2, with TRBD1 as a possible D gene (5 bases). CDR3 DNA: TGTGCCAGCAGCGTCGGCCAGGGAAGGGGTGGCTACACCTTC. Amino acids: CASSVGQGRGGYTF.